Reported below is one T cell receptor (beta chain). This record comes from a study of blood T cell repertoires in COVID-19. Study information: Researchers got acute and convalescent COVID-19 samples from the United States, Italy and Spain.

As handled by the study authors: Using reference gene primer amplification, nucleated cell counts were estimated. The table came from immunoSEQ multiplex PCR; TCRdb's copy has only in-frame clones and leaves some out. V and J calls and clone size follow that table, whereas D and trimming were derived from the DNA. The sample contains 200,000 to 250,000 clones, 83% of which appear only once. Sequenced sample: peripheral blood. This TCR derives from a woman aged 50 to 60 with acute or convalescent COVID-19.

This CDR3 reads CASSWGTGDTIYF. The CDR3 nucleotides are TGTGCCAGCAGTTGGGGGACGGGAGACACCATATATTTT. V usage is TRBV12-3 or TRBV12-4 and J usage is TRBJ1-3; tentatively, D is TRBD1 (5 bases). This CDR3 region has 13 residues. Between the trimmed V and J ends, which lost 4 bases and 8 bases, there was a span of 12 bases.